Sequencing of this TCR beta chain was carried out in a study of OX40 agonist ivuxolimab in advanced cancers. Sequencing used immunoSEQ multiplex PCR; TCRdb keeps in-frame clones, though not all of them. The sample holds roughly 87,000 clones, over 80% seen once. The germline V gene encodes CDR1 MNHEY and CDR2 SMNVEV (reference sequence). This CDR3 comprises 13 residues. After removal of 5 bases from V and 6 bases from J, the junction contained 3 bases not matched to a gene. This sequence joins TRBV27 and TRBJ2-7, with 11 positions matching TRBD1. The sequenced sample was CD4+ or CD8+ T cells sorted from blood, obtained in a trial of the OX40 agonist ivuxolimab. This sequence originates from an adult with an advanced solid tumor such as melanoma, head and neck, liver or kidney cancer. The CDR3 region is CASSIGTGGEQYF. CDR3 coding DNA: TGTGCCAGCAGTATCGGGACAGGGGGCGAGCAGTACTTC.